The clone carrying this TCR beta chain was observed once. This entry comes from a study of blood T cell repertoires in COVID-19. Patients in Seattle were enrolled during active infection, then followed longitudinally. There are 16 residues in the CDR3. Germline V lookup: CDR1 LNHDA, CDR2 SQIVND (reference sequence). V was pared by 3 bases and J by 5 bases, with 19 bases between. Per the study methods: Amplifying reference gene primers gave estimates of nucleated cell counts. This table comes from immunoSEQ multiplex PCR, and its TCRdb copy is limited to in-frame clones, with some not included. That table furnishes V, J and clone size, whereas the DNA furnished D and trimming. Of some 180,000 clones in the sample, about 88% were seen once.

V usage is TRBV19 and J usage is TRBJ2-5, with D perhaps matching TRBD2 (6 bases). The sequenced sample was peripheral blood. This clonotype originated in a man aged 45-65 years with COVID-19, enrolled during active disease. CDR3 region: CASSMRSGDFGETQYF. CDR3 DNA sequence: TGTGCCAGTAGTATGCGTAGCGGAGACTTCGGGGAGACCCAGTACTTC.